Each of the 16 T cell receptor beta chains below was sequenced from the same sample in a study of PD-1 blockade in mismatch repair-deficient tumors. The table came from immunoSEQ multiplex PCR; TCRdb's copy has only in-frame clones and leaves some out. This table holds about 9,400 clones, around 85% found once. Sequencing was performed on PBMCs, taken just under 47 weeks after starting pembrolizumab. The origin of the receptors is an adult with mismatch repair-deficient cancer.

Comment on this clone: Other DNA sequences in this sample translate to the same CDR3. The V and J genes are TRBV2 and TRBJ2-4, with a weak D call TRBD2 (5 bases). Trimming took 6 bases from V and 1 from J, leaving 16 bases between them. The length of the CDR3 is 16 residues. Germline lookup yields CDR1 SNHLY and CDR2 FYNNEI. CDR3 sequence reads: CASRRGTSRAKNIQYF. DNA of the CDR3: TGTGCCAGCAGGCGCGGTACTAGTCGCGCCAAAAACATTCAGTACTTC.

This rearrangement joins TRBV7-2 to TRBJ1-2; 11 bases are a match to TRBD1. Germline values: CDR1 SGHTA, CDR2 FQGNSA. CDR3 size: 17 residues. J was trimmed by 1 base and V by 1 base; bases with no gene match: 5. This CDR3 reads CASSLGGQGALNYGYTF. For the CDR3, the DNA is TGTGCCAGCAGCTTAGGAGGACAGGGGGCGCTTAACTATGGCTACACCTTC.

The V call is TRBV5-4, the J call TRBJ2-7; 8 positions match TRBD2. The CDR3 sequence is 15 residues long. CDR1 is SGHNT and CDR2 is YYREEE in the germline V gene (reference sequence). The junction had 6 bases not matched to a gene; V was cut back by 4 bases and J by 0 bases. In DNA, the CDR3 is TGTGCCAGCAGCCCTCCACTAGCGGACTCCTACGAGCAGTACTTC. Translated: CASSPPLADSYEQYF.

This chain links TRBV18 with TRBJ1-5; TRBD1 is a possible D gene (6 bases). Germline assignment: CDR1 KGHSH and CDR2 LQKENI. The germline V and J ends were trimmed by 0 bases and 4 bases, with 13 bases remaining between them. CDR3 length equals 16 residues. CDR3: CASSPPPTGPNQPQHF. The CDR3, as DNA: TGTGCCAGCTCACCACCCCCGACAGGCCCTAATCAGCCCCAGCATTTT.

The J gene is TRBJ1-3, the V gene TRBV5-5; TRBD1 might be the D (6 bases). Trimming stripped 3 bases from V and 1 base from J, with 11 bases between. Germline loops: CDR1 SGHKS, CDR2 YYEKEE (reference sequence). This CDR3 is 15 amino acids long. This CDR3 reads CASSWTADSGNTIYF. The DNA of the CDR3 is TGTGCCAGCAGCTGGACAGCGGATTCTGGAAACACCATATATTTT.

The rearrangement uses TRBV6-6 and TRBJ2-2, with TRBD1 identical over 9 bases. The germline CDR1 and CDR2 sequences are MNHNY and SVGAGI (reference sequence). V lost 5 bases, J lost 4 bases, and 2 bases stayed unmatched. This CDR3 region has 14 residues. CDR3 region: CASSRQGGTGELFF. The CDR3 coding sequence is TGTGCCAGCAGTCGACAGGGGGGCACCGGGGAGCTGTTTTTT.

V usage is TRBV13 and J usage is TRBJ2-7; 8 nucleotides agree with TRBD1. This CDR3 comprises 16 residues. V shed 5 bases, J shed 5 bases, and the junction held 14 bases outside the gene matches. The germline V gene encodes CDR1 PRHDT and CDR2 FYEKMQ (reference sequence). CDR3 amino acids: CASSNRRGQGIHEQYF. In DNA, the CDR3 is TGTGCCAGCAGCAACCGGAGAGGACAGGGTATCCACGAGCAGTACTTC.

The chain links TRBV5-4 to TRBJ2-1; D may be TRBD2 (6 bases). The V and J ends lost 2 bases and 9 bases respectively, with 12 bases between them. This CDR3 contains 13 residues. Germline assignment: CDR1 SGHNT and CDR2 YYREEE (reference sequence). The chain's CDR3 is CASSFGGRPEQFF. CDR3 nucleotide sequence: TGTGCCAGCAGCTTTGGGGGGAGGCCTGAGCAGTTCTTC.

The chain combines TRBV11-3 with TRBJ1-2; 7 bases align to TRBD1. There are 13 residues in the CDR3. V shed 1 base, J shed 7 bases, and the junction held 3 bases outside the gene matches. CDR1 is SGHNT and CDR2 is YENEEA in the germline V gene. DNA for the CDR3: TGTGCCAGCAGCTTAGCAGGGGGACGTGGCTACACCTTC. Protein sequence: CASSLAGGRGYTF.

This clone came up once. The chain is built from TRBV28 and TRBJ2-7; D is uncertain. The CDR3 loop spans 13 amino acids. CDR1 is MDHEN, CDR2 SYDVKM, per germline. Trimming took 2 bases from V and 1 from J, leaving 6 bases between them. The CDR3 protein is CASSLPRSYEQYF. CDR3 coding DNA: TGTGCCAGCAGTTTACCTAGATCCTACGAGCAGTACTTC.

The rearrangement links TRBV18 to TRBJ1-3; 7 bases are shared with TRBD1. Germline V lookup: CDR1 KGHSH, CDR2 LQKENI. V lost 2 bases and J lost 3; bases outside the gene matches: 4. The CDR3 extends over 15 amino acids. The CDR3 DNA follows: TGTGCCAGCTCACCAGACAGGGCGGTTGGAAACACCATATATTTT. Translating gives CASSPDRAVGNTIYF.

V gene TRBV28 combines with J gene TRBJ1-1; D is unclear. The CDR3 consists of 15 residues. Germline assignment: CDR1 MDHEN and CDR2 SYDVKM. V lost 7 bases and J 5 bases, leaving 20 bases between the germline ends. In nucleotides, the CDR3 is TGTGCCAGCAAGCGAATATACCTAACGGGTACTGAAGCTTTCTTT. This codes for CASKRIYLTGTEAFF.

The rearrangement joins TRBV6-1 to TRBJ1-4, with D perhaps matching TRBD1 (5 bases). V was pared by 7 bases and J by 3 bases, with 6 bases between. This CDR3 comprises 12 residues. Germline CDR1 MNHNS, CDR2 SASEGT. CDR3: CASKQANEKLFF. The DNA for the CDR3 is TGTGCCAGCAAACAGGCTAATGAAAAACTGTTTTTT.

Turning to this clone: A junction end diverges from the germline sequence, so it may reflect a read error. The chain links TRBV30 to TRBJ1-4, with D maybe TRBD1 (6 bases). Germline assignment: CDR1 GTSNPN and CDR2 SVGIG (reference sequence). The CDR3 has 18 residues. CDR3 residues: CAWSVQVGRGSPKEKLFF. CDR3 nucleotides: TGTGCCTGGAGTGTACAGGTTGGCAGGGGAAGCCCTAAGGAAAAACTGTTTTTT.

The chain has TRBV18 and TRBJ1-6; D gene unclear. This CDR3 spans 16 amino acids. Trimming took 3 bases from V and 10 from J, leaving 19 bases between them. Germline assignment: CDR1 KGHSH and CDR2 LQKENI. Here the CDR3 DNA reads TGTGCCAGCTCACCCGGCGGGTTTGGCAGTACCTCACCCCTCCACTTT. Its translation: CASSPGGFGSTSPLHF.

V usage is TRBV5-4 and J usage is TRBJ1-5; D unclear. This CDR3 is built from 14 residues. Trimming cost V 0 bases and J 6 bases, with 10 bases left between them. In germline, CDR1 is SGHNT, CDR2 YYREEE (reference sequence). CDR3 sequence reads: CASSLAGGGQPQHF. CDR3 nucleotides: TGTGCCAGCAGCTTGGCAGGAGGTGGTCAGCCCCAGCATTTT.